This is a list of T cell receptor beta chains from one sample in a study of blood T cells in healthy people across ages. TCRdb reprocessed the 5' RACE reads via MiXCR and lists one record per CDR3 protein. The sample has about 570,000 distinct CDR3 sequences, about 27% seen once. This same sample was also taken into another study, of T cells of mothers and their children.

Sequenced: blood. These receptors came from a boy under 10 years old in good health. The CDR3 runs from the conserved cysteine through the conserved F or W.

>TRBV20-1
CSAPSPTGGLYEQYF
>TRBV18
CASSLQDGYEQYF
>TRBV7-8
CASSLAATSGAYEQYF
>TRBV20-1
CTVEYQETQYF
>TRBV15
CATSRGPPGSNEQFF
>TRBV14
CASSQVPAFRTQYF
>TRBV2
CASRVAVRTETQYF
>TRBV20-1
CSARETGAHNEQFF
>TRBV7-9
CASSLARTSGSYEQYF
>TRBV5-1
CASSSDGNYGYTF
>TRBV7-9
CASSADGGQFNQPQHF